These 27 T cell receptor beta chains share one sample of origin, sequenced in a study of blood T cell repertoires in COVID-19. Only in-frame clones appear in the TCRdb table, and some are missing; sequencing was by immunoSEQ multiplex PCR. This sample carries about 12,000 clones, roughly 80% of them seen once, and the ten largest clones take approximately 44%. The sequencing input was peripheral blood. The source is a man older than 75 with acute or convalescent COVID-19.

This clone came up once. The chain has TRBV30 and TRBJ2-2; possibly TRBD1 for D (5 bases). This CDR3 contains 15 residues. Trimming shortened V by 2 bases and J by 1 base, and 11 bases separated the two germline ends. Germline-derived CDR1 and CDR2 are GTSNPN and SVGIG (reference sequence). The CDR3 coding sequence is TGTGCCTGGAGTACCTCAGGGAAGAACACCGGGGAGCTGTTTTTT. Translated: CAWSTSGKNTGELFF.

The J gene is TRBJ1-5, the V gene TRBV19; D may be TRBD1 (6 bases). V was cut by 1 base and J by 5 bases, with 9 bases left in between. The CDR3 extends over 14 amino acids. Germline assignment: CDR1 LNHDA and CDR2 SQIVND (reference sequence). In DNA form, the CDR3 reads TGTGCCAGTAGTATAGGGGCAGGGGATCAGCCCCAGCATTTT. This sequence encodes CASSIGAGDQPQHF.

The chain has TRBV19 and TRBJ1-1; 7 bases line up with TRBD1. J lost 4 bases, V lost 3 bases, and 11 bases had no gene match. Per germline, CDR1 LNHDA and CDR2 SQIVND (reference sequence). The CDR3 contains 16 residues. CDR3 in DNA: TGTGCCAGTAGTATTGGCCGCTCGACAGGGTCCACTGAAGCTTTCTTT. Protein: CASSIGRSTGSTEAFF.

This clone turned up a few times. This chain uses TRBV5-4 with TRBJ1-3; D gene uncertain. Trimming shortened V by 2 bases and J by 0 bases, and 6 bases separated the two germline ends. Looked up from germline, CDR1 is SGHNT and CDR2 is YYREEE (reference sequence). The CDR3 covers 14 residues. The CDR3 is CASSFGVSGNTIYF. For the CDR3, the DNA is TGTGCCAGCAGCTTCGGGGTCTCTGGAAACACCATATATTTT.

The chain recombines TRBV5-1 with TRBJ2-5; the D gene is possibly TRBD2 (5 bases). Germline lookup yields CDR1 SGHRS and CDR2 YFSETQ. The CDR3 totals 15 residues. V was clipped by 2 bases and J by 3 bases, with 14 bases between them. The DNA of the CDR3 is TGCGCCAGCAGCTTTTCCTCCGGGATCGAAGAGACCCAGTACTTC. Protein sequence: CASSFSSGIEETQYF.

J is TRBJ1-3 and V is TRBV7-2; 10 nucleotides line up with TRBD1. Germline loops: CDR1 SGHTA, CDR2 FQGNSA. J lost 2 bases, V lost 6 bases, and 7 bases had no gene match. The CDR3 has 16 residues. CDR3 in DNA: TGTGCCAGCAGGCCCCCGGGACAGGGGACTGGAAACACCATATATTTT. Amino acids: CASRPPGQGTGNTIYF.

J is TRBJ2-7 and V is TRBV6-5, with D perhaps TRBD1 (5 bases). Germline values: CDR1 MNHEY, CDR2 SVGAGI. V lost 4 bases, J lost 1 base, and 11 bases lay in between. The CDR3 covers 14 residues. CDR3 in amino acids: CASSFSGSSYEQYF. The CDR3 DNA reads TGTGCCAGCAGTTTTTCAGGGTCATCCTACGAGCAGTACTTC.

The V gene is TRBV3-1 (or the pseudogene TRBV3-2), the J gene TRBJ2-1; weak D call: TRBD2 (5 bases). From germline, CDR1 is LGHDT and CDR2 YNNKEL (reference sequence). The CDR3 has 12 residues. V lost 4 bases and J lost 8, with 9 bases in between. CDR3 protein: CASSPLGDEQFF. The CDR3 DNA sequence: TGTGCCAGCAGCCCCCTCGGGGATGAGCAGTTCTTC.

The V call is TRBV21-1, the J call TRBJ2-1; the tabulated D call, TRBD2, remains unverified against the DNA. TRBV21-1 is shown as a pseudogene. The CDR3 consists of 18 residues. The CDR3 sequence: CASSNRADPRRGYNEQFF. The CDR3, as DNA: TGTGCCAGCAGCAATAGGGCAGACCCCAGGCGGGGGTACAATGAGCAGTTCTTC.

V usage is TRBV4-3 and J usage is TRBJ1-4; 7 bases line up with TRBD1. V dropped 4 bases and J dropped 2; count of bases not matched to a gene: 1. Germline-derived CDR1 and CDR2 are LGHNA and YSLEER. The CDR3 runs 14 residues. The CDR3 nucleotides are TGCGCCAGCAGCCTGACAGGGACTAATGAAAAACTGTTTTTT. Translated: CASSLTGTNEKLFF.

J is TRBJ2-3 and V is TRBV24-1; D uncertain. Germline-derived CDR1 and CDR2 are KGHDR and SFDVKD. V dropped 1 base and J dropped 4 bases, with 5 bases sitting between them. The CDR3 spans 13 residues. The DNA of the CDR3 is TGTGCCACCAGTGATTTAAACTCAGATACGCAGTATTTT. Translated, it gives CATSDLNSDTQYF.

The chain joins TRBV11-2 to TRBJ1-2; a weak D match, TRBD1 (5 bases). Germline values: CDR1 SGHAT, CDR2 FQNNGV. This CDR3 is built from 14 residues. The germline V and J ends were trimmed by 11 bases and 8 bases, with 24 bases remaining between them. The CDR3 DNA is TGTGCCGACCGCTTAGCGGGAGGGACCGGGGGCTACACCTTC. This translates into CADRLAGGTGGYTF. Combining the CDR3 with reference TRBV11-2 and TRBJ1-2 gives the whole variable domain EAGVAQSPRYKIIEKRQSVAFWCNPISGHATLYWYQQILGQGPKLLIQFQNNGVVDDSQLPKDRFSAERLKGVDSTLKIQPAKLEDSAVYLCADRLAGGTGGYTFGSGTRLTVV.

V is TRBV11-3 and J is TRBJ2-3; 10 nucleotides match TRBD2. V shed 4 bases, J shed 4 bases, and the junction held 5 bases outside the gene matches. Germline-derived CDR1 and CDR2 are SGHNT and YENEEA. This CDR3 contains 15 residues. The CDR3 DNA reads TGTGCCAGCAGCTCGAGCGGGGGGGCATCAGATACGCAGTATTTT. It codes for CASSSSGGASDTQYF.

The V gene is TRBV9, the J gene TRBJ2-2; D gene unclear. The CDR3 loop spans 15 amino acids. Germline values: CDR1 SGDLS, CDR2 YYNGEE. V was cut by 3 bases and J by 7 bases, with 16 bases left in between. DNA for the CDR3: TGTGCCAGCAGCGCACACAGCATGGGCAGCGGGGAGCTGTTTTTT. Protein sequence: CASSAHSMGSGELFF.

DNA for the CDR3: TGCGCCAGCAGCCCAATGGCCGAGGGAGAAAAACTGTTTTTT. This sequence encodes CASSPMAEGEKLFF. The rearrangement joins TRBV5-1 to TRBJ1-4; D uncertain. CDR1 and CDR2 from the germline V gene are SGHRS and YFSETQ. This CDR3 contains 14 residues. The ends were cut back, 4 bases at V and 8 bases at J, with 15 bases in the middle.

The gene calls are TRBV6-5 and TRBJ1-2; D perhaps matches TRBD1 (6 bases). CDR3 length equals 14 residues. V was shortened by 0 bases and J by 6 bases, with 11 bases between the two germline ends. From germline, CDR1 is MNHEY and CDR2 SVGAGI. This CDR3 is CASSYSGGRDGYTF. The CDR3 nucleotides read TGTGCCAGCAGTTACTCGGGGGGGCGTGATGGCTACACCTTC.

V gene TRBV6-5 combines with J gene TRBJ2-1; 7 positions agree with TRBD1. Germline trimming cut 6 bases from V and 4 bases from J; bases unmatched to any gene: 9. Germline-derived CDR1 and CDR2 are MNHEY and SVGAGI. This CDR3 comprises 15 residues. Here the CDR3 DNA reads TGTGCCAGCAGCCGACAGGGCTCCCTTTACAATGAGCAGTTCTTC. Encoded protein: CASSRQGSLYNEQFF.

The chain links TRBV3-1 (or the pseudogene TRBV3-2) to TRBJ2-3; 8 bases match TRBD2. Germline loops: CDR1 LGHDT, CDR2 YNNKEL (reference sequence). The CDR3 spans 18 residues. Unmatched junction bases numbered 17, after V lost 4 bases and J lost 5 bases. This CDR3 is CASSRLGLAQGIVDTQYF. CDR3 DNA: TGTGCCAGCAGCCGATTAGGACTAGCCCAAGGTATTGTAGATACGCAGTATTTT.

This chain's CDR3 is CASKPRSFLADEKLFF. The CDR3 coding sequence is TGCGCCAGCAAGCCAAGATCCTTCCTTGCCGATGAAAAACTGTTTTTT. The V call is TRBV4-1, the J call TRBJ1-4, with D uncertain. The germline CDR1 and CDR2 sequences are MGHRA and YSYEKL. Trimming shortened V by 7 bases and J by 6 bases, and 21 bases separated the two germline ends. This CDR3 has 16 residues.

The J gene is TRBJ1-1, the V gene TRBV6-5; D is uncertain. Germline assignment: CDR1 MNHEY and CDR2 SVGAGI. V was trimmed by 5 bases and J by 4 bases, leaving 11 bases between them. There are 13 residues in the CDR3. Here the CDR3 reads CASSMRAGTEAFF. The CDR3 coding sequence is TGTGCCAGCAGTATGAGGGCTGGCACTGAAGCTTTCTTT.

This clone turned up a few times. In nucleotides, the CDR3 is TGTGCCAGCAGCTCCGAGGGGGGGAGGCATGGCTACACCTTC. Its protein is CASSSEGGRHGYTF. The chain joins TRBV7-9 to TRBJ1-2; TRBD1 is a possible D gene (6 bases). V lost 4 bases to trimming and J lost 6 bases, with 15 bases between them. This CDR3 region has 14 residues. The germline V gene has CDR1 SEHNR and CDR2 FQNEAQ (reference sequence).

V is TRBV20-1 and J is TRBJ1-1; D is unresolved. Germline assignment: CDR1 DFQATT and CDR2 SNEGSKA (reference sequence). CDR3 length equals 11 residues. Between the trimmed V and J ends, which lost 5 bases and 5 bases, there was a span of 9 bases. CDR3 in amino acids: CSAEGGTEAFF. DNA for the CDR3: TGCAGTGCTGAGGGTGGGACTGAAGCTTTCTTT.

This clone was counted a single time. This chain links TRBV7-2 with TRBJ1-1, with TRBD1 matching over 8 bases. V shed 1 base, J shed 8 bases, and the junction held 15 bases outside the gene matches. The germline gives CDR1 SGHTA, CDR2 FQGNSA. The CDR3 is 17 amino acids. Here the CDR3 reads CASSLVGQGAAGVEAFF. CDR3 nucleotide sequence: TGTGCCAGCAGCTTAGTTGGGCAGGGGGCGGCCGGTGTCGAAGCTTTCTTT.

The chain has TRBV2 and TRBJ1-6; the D gene is possibly TRBD1 (6 bases). The CDR3 covers 16 residues. V was trimmed by 4 bases and J by 6 bases, leaving 16 bases between them. Germline CDR1 SNHLY, CDR2 FYNNEI. DNA of the CDR3: TGTGCCAGCAGTGGGGATATGGGGGCGCGTAATTCACCCCTCCACTTT. This translates into CASSGDMGARNSPLHF.

The chain combines TRBV7-8 with TRBJ1-5; TRBD1 agrees at 7 bases. CDR1 SGHVS and CDR2 FQNEAQ come from the germline V gene. The trim removed 5 bases at V and 4 bases at J, leaving 2 bases unmatched. The CDR3 is made up of 13 amino acids. CDR3 bases: TGTGCCAGCAGCGCGACAGGGAATCAGCCCCAGCATTTT. It is translated as CASSATGNQPQHF.

The chain is built from TRBV30 and TRBJ2-1; 8 nucleotides line up with TRBD2. Germline assignment: CDR1 GTSNPN and CDR2 SVGIG (reference sequence). The CDR3 is 15 amino acids. V lost 5 bases to trimming and J lost 3 bases; unmatched junction nucleotides: 9. The CDR3 protein is CAWVLAGGIYNEQFF. DNA of the CDR3: TGTGCCTGGGTTTTGGCGGGGGGCATCTACAATGAGCAGTTCTTC. The variable domain in full, completed from reference TRBV30 and TRBJ2-1, reads SQTIHQWPATLVQPVGSPLSLECTVEGTSNPNLYWYRQAAGRGLQLLFYSVGIGQISSEVPQNLSASRPQDRQFILSSKKLLLSDSGFYLCAWVLAGGIYNEQFFGPGTRLTVL.

The V call is TRBV11-1, the J call TRBJ2-1; no reliable D call. CDR1 is SGHAT and CDR2 is FQDESV in the germline V gene (reference sequence). The CDR3 covers 15 residues. Trimming pared 1 base from V and 8 bases from J, leaving 15 bases between. CDR3 region: CASSLGNTKTHEQFF. For the CDR3, the DNA is TGTGCCAGCAGCTTAGGGAATACTAAGACCCATGAGCAGTTCTTC.